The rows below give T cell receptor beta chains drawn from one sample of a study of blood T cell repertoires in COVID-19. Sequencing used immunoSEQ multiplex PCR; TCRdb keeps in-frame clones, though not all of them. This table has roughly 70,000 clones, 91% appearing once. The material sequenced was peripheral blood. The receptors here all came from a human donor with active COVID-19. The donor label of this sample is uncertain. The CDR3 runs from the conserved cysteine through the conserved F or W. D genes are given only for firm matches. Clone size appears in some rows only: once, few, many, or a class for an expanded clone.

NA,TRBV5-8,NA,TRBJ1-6,TGTGCCAGCAGCTTGTTACAGGGATCCTATAATTCACCCCTCCACTTT,CASSLLQGSYNSPLHF
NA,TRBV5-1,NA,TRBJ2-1,TGCGCCAGCAGCTTGGCTGGACAGTCCTACAATGAGCAGTTCTTC,CASSLAGQSYNEQFF
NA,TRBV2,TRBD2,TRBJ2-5,TGTGCCAGCAGCGCCGGGACTAGGGTCGGCGAGACCCAGTACTTC,CASSAGTRVGETQYF
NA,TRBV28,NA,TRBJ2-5,TGTGCCAGCAACCTCTCAGGCGGGGTTCGGGAGACCCAGTACTTC,CASNLSGGVRETQYF
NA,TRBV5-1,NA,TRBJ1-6,TGCGCCAGCAGCCCGGGAGCGGGACTTGAGGGTTCACCCCTCCACTTT,CASSPGAGLEGSPLHF
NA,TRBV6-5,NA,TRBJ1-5,TGTGCCAGCAGTTACTCGATTGGGGGAGGGCAGCCCCAGCATTTT,CASSYSIGGGQPQHF
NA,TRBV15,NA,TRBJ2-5,TGTGCCACCAGCAGAGAGGCGGGACAAGAGACCCAGTACTTC,CATSREAGQETQYF
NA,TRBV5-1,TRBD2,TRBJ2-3,TGCGCCAGCACCCGGACTAGCAGTAACCCCACAGATACGCAGTATTTT,CASTRTSSNPTDTQYF
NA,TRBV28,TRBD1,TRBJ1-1,TGTGCCAGCAGTTTACAGGGGGCGACGAACACTGAAGCTTTCTTT,CASSLQGATNTEAFF
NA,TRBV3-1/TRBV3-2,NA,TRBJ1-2,TGTGCCAGCAGCCAAGGACAGAACCCTAACTATGGCTACACCTTC,CASSQGQNPNYGYTF
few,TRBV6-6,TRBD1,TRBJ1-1,TGTGCCAGCAGTTCGATCGACAGGGCAGTAAACACTGAAGCTTTCTTT,CASSSIDRAVNTEAFF
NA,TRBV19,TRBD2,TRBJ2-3,TGTGCCAGCAGGACTAGCGGATACACAGATACGCAGTATTTT,CASRTSGYTDTQYF
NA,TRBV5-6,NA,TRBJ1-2,TGTGCCAGCAGCTTGACCGGGACAAAGGGTGGCTACACCTTC,CASSLTGTKGGYTF
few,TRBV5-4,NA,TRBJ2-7,TGTGCCGCCTCCCGCGGGGGCTCCTCCTACGAGCAGTACTTC,CAASRGGSSYEQYF
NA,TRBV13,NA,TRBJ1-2,TGTGCCAGCAGCTTAGGGAGGACTAACTATGGCTACACCTTC,CASSLGRTNYGYTF
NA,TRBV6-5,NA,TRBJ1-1,TGTGCCAGCAGTTACTCACAGCTCACTGAAGCTTTCTTT,CASSYSQLTEAFF
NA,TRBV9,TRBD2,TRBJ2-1,TGTGCCAGCAGCCCCCTCCCGGGAGGCGCCAATGAGCAGTTCTTC,CASSPLPGGANEQFF
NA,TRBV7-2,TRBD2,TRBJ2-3,TGTGCCAGCAGCTTGGGACTAGCGGGAGCAGATACGCAGTATTTT,CASSLGLAGADTQYF
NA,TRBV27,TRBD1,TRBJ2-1,TGTGCCAGCAGTCCGGGGACAGAGAACAATGAGCAGTTCTTC,CASSPGTENNEQFF
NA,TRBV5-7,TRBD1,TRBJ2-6,TGTGCCAGCAGCTTGGGACAGGGGGCTTCAGGGGCCAACGTCCTGACTTTC,CASSLGQGASGANVLTF
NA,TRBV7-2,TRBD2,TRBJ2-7,TGTGCCAGCAGCGTCCCGGGCGGGAGTTCCTACGAGCAGTACTTC,CASSVPGGSSYEQYF
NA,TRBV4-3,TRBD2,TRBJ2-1,TGCGCCAGCAGCCAACCCGGGACTAGTAACAATGAGCAGTTCTTC,CASSQPGTSNNEQFF
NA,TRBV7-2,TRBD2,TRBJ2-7,TGTGCCAGCAGTGGGACTAGCGGCGCCTACGAGCAGTACTTC,CASSGTSGAYEQYF
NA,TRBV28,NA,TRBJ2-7,TGTGCCAGCAGTTTCGCCGGAGCCCGCGAGCAGTACTTC,CASSFAGAREQYF
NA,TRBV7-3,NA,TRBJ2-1,TGTGCCAGCAGCTCTCAGGGGATCCACAATGAGCAGTTCTTC,CASSSQGIHNEQFF
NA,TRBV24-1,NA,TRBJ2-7,TGTGCCACCGGGGGGACTTCCCACTACGAGCAGTACTTC,CATGGTSHYEQYF
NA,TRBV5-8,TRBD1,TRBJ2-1,TGTGCCAGCAGCTTAGCGGCAGGGGGTGCTTACAATGAGCAGTTCTTC,CASSLAAGGAYNEQFF
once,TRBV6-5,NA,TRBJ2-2,TGTGCCAGCAGTTACTCGGGAGCAACAATCGGGGAGCTGTTTTTT,CASSYSGATIGELFF